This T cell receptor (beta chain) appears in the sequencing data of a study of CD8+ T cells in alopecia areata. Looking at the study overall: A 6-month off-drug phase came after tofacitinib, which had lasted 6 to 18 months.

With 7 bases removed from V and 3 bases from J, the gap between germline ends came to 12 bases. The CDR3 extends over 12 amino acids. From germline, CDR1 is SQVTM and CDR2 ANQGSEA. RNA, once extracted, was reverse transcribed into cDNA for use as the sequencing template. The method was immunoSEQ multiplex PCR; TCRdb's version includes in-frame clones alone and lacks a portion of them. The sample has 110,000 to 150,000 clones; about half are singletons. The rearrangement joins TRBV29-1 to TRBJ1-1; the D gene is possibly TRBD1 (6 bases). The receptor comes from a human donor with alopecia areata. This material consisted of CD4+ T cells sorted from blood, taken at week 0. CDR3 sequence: CSAQGLDTEAFF. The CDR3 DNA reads TGCAGCGCTCAGGGGCTGGACACTGAAGCTTTCTTT.